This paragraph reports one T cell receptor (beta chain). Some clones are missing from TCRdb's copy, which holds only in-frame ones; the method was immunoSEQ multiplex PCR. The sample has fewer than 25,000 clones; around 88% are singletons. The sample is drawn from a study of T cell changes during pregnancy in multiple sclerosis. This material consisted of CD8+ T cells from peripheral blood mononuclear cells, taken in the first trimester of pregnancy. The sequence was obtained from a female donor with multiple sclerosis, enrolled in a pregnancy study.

The DNA for the CDR3 is TGCAGCGTTGAGGGGACAGGGGATGGCTACACCTTC. This codes for CSVEGTGDGYTF. This chain uses TRBV29-1 with TRBJ1-2; TRBD1 aligns across 10 bases. After removal of 3 bases from V and 6 bases from J, the junction contained 1 base not matched to a gene. Germline CDR1 and CDR2: SQVTM and ANQGSEA. This CDR3 has 12 amino acids.